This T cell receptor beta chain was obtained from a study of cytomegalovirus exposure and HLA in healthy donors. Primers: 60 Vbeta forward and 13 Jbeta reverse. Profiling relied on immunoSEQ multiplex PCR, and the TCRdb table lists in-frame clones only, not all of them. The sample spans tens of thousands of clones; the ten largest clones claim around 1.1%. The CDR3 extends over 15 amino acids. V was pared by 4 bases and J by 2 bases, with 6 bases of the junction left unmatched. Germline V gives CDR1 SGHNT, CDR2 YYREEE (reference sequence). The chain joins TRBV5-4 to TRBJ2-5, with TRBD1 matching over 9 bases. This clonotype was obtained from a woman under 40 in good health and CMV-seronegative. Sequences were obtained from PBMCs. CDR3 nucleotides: TGTGCCAGCAGCACGGACAGGGGCGGACAAGAGACCCAGTACTTC. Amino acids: CASSTDRGGQETQYF. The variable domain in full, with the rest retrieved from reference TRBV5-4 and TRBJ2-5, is ETGVTQSPTHLIKTRGQQVTLRCSSQSGHNTVSWYQQALGQGPQFIFQYYREEENGRGNFPPRFSGLQFPNYSSELNVNALELDDSALYLCASSTDRGGQETQYFGPGTRLLVL.